This TCR beta chain came from a study of radiotherapy plus CTLA-4 blockade in lung cancer. The CDR3 totals 13 residues. V dropped 4 bases and J dropped 1 base, with 6 bases sitting between them. Germline CDR1 and CDR2: SNHLY and FYNNEI. Assay used: immunoSEQ multiplex PCR; TCRdb lists only in-frame clones, some missing. The data show tens of thousands of clones, more than 80% seen once. The clonotype was recovered from a human donor with non-small cell lung cancer who had stable disease on radiotherapy plus ipilimumab. This chain connects TRBV2 to TRBJ2-3; the D is unclear. The specimen comprised peripheral blood, sampled from a patient treated with radiotherapy plus ipilimumab. CDR3 nucleotide sequence: TGTGCCAGCAGTGCCAGGCGCACAGATACGCAGTATTTT. Translated, it gives CASSARRTDTQYF. The full variable domain, rest sourced from reference TRBV2 and TRBJ2-3, is EPEVTQTPSHQVTQMGQEVILRCVPISNHLYFYWYRQILGQKVEFLVSFYNNEISEKSEIFDDQFSVERPDGSNFTLKIRSTKLEDSAMYFCASSARRTDTQYFGPGTRLTVL.